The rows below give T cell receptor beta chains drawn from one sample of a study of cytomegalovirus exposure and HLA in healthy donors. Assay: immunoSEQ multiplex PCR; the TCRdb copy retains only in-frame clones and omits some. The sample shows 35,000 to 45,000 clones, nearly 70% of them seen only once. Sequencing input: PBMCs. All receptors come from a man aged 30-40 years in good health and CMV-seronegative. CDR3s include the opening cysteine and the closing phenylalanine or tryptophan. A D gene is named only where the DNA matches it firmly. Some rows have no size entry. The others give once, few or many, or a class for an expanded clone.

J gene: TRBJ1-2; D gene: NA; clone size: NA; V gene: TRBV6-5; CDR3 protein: CASSKGGYGYTF; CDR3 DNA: TGTGCCAGCAGTAAAGGGGGTTATGGCTACACCTTC
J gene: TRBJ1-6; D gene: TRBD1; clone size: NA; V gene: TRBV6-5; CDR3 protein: CASMPPGQGDSPLHF; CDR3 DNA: TGTGCCAGCATGCCTCCGGGACAGGGGGATTCACCCCTCCACTTT
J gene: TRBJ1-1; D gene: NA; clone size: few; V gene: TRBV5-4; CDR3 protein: CASIITEAFF; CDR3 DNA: TGTGCCAGCATAATCACTGAAGCTTTCTTT
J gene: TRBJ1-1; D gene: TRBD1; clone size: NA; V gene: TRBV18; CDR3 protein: CASSRYRTGWDTEAFF; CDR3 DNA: TGTGCCAGCTCACGCTACCGGACAGGTTGGGACACTGAAGCTTTCTTT
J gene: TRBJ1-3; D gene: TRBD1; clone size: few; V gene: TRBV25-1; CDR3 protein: CASSEPGGHGNTIYF; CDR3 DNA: TGTGCCAGCAGTGAACCAGGGGGGCATGGAAACACCATATATTTT
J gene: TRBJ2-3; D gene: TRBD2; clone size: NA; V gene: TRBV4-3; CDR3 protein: CASSQGSGGASSTDTQYF; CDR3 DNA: TGCGCCAGCAGCCAAGGAAGCGGGGGGGCCTCTAGCACAGATACGCAGTATTTT
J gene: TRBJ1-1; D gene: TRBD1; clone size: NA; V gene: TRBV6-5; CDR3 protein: CASSFQGGTEAFF; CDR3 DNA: TGTGCCAGCAGTTTCCAGGGGGGCACTGAAGCTTTCTTT
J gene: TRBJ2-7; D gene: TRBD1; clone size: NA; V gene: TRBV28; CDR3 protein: CASSWTGTYEQYF; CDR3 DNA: TGTGCCAGCAGTTGGACAGGGACCTACGAGCAGTACTTC
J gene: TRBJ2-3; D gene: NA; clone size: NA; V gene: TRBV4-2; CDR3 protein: CASSQGMGARLKHTQYF; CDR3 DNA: TGTGCCAGCAGCCAAGGAATGGGAGCCCGGTTGAAACATACGCAGTATTTT
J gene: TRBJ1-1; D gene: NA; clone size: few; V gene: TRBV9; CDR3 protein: CASSGPGHMNTEAFF; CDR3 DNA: TGTGCCAGCAGCGGTCCGGGACATATGAACACTGAAGCTTTCTTT
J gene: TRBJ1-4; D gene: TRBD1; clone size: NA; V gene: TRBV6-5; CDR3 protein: CASSYSDRGLEKLFF; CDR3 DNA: TGTGCCAGCAGCTATTCGGACAGGGGGCTGGAAAAACTGTTTTTT
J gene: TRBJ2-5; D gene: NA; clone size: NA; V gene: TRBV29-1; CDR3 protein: CSVVPEGETQYF; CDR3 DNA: TGCAGCGTTGTCCCGGAGGGGGAGACCCAGTACTTC